This TCR beta chain emerged from a study of T cells in Graves' hyperthyroidism and ophthalmopathy. Study-wide background: Upon initial diagnosis and before any treatment, peripheral blood was collected.

Whole-study findings and limits: Stable hyperthyroidism and ophthalmopathy were separated using 13 V-J signatures.

This clonotype was detected a few times. Its antigen is unidentified. The CDR3 is 19 amino acids. Germline V gene lookup returns CDR1 MNHEY and CDR2 SVGEGT. V shed 4 bases and J 2 bases; nucleotides not matched to a gene: 17. From roughly 9.2 ml of fresh peripheral blood, PBMCs were isolated. TCR beta CDR3 regions were amplified from RNA transcripts. HTBI primers were employed in a first-round RT-PCR of the TCR CDR3. Via MiXCR, TCRdb re-called the multiplex PCR reads, giving one row per CDR3 protein. The table has 500,000 to 600,000 distinct CDR3 sequences, about 20% seen once; the top ten hold less than 55%.

What was sequenced was blood. The receptor was derived from a man aged 35-49 years with Graves' ophthalmopathy. J is TRBJ2-7 and V is TRBV6-2 or TRBV6-3; 10 bases are a match to TRBD2. The CDR3 DNA reads as TGTGCCAGCAGTTTGCTTTTACGGACTAGCGGCACCGGGGCCTACGAGCAGTACTTC. Its translation: CASSLLLRTSGTGAYEQYF.